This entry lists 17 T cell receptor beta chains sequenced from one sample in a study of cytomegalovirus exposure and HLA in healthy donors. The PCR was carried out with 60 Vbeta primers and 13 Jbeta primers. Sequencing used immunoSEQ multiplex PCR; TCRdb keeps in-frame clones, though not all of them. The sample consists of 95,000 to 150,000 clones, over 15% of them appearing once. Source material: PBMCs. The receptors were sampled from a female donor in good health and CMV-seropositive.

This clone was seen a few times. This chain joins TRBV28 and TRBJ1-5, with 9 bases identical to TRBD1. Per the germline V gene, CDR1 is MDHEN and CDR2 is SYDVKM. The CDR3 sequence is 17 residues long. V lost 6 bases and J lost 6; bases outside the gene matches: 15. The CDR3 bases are TGTGCCAGCAGGATTGCCCGAATAGGACAGGGGAGTCAGCCCCAGCATTTT. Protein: CASRIARIGQGSQPQHF. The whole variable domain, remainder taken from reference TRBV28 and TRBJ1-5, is DVKVTQSSRYLVKRTGEKVFLECVQDMDHENMFWYRQDPGLGLRLIYFSYDVKMKEKGDIPEGYSVSREKKERFSLILESASTNQTSMYLCASRIARIGQGSQPQHFGDGTRLSIL.

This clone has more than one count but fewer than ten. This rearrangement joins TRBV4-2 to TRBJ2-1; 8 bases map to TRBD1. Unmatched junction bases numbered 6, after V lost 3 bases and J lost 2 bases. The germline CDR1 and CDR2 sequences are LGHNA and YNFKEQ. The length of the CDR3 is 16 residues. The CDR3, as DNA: TGTGCCAGCAGCCACGGTCGGACAGGGCCCTACAATGAGCAGTTCTTC. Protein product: CASSHGRTGPYNEQFF.

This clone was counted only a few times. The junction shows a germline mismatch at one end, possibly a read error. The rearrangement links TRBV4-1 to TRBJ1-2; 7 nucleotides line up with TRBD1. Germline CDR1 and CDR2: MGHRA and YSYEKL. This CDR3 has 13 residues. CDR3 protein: CASSQVLRGQLGF. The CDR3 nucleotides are TGCGCCAGCAGCCAAGTCCTCAGGGGACAGCTAGGCTTC.

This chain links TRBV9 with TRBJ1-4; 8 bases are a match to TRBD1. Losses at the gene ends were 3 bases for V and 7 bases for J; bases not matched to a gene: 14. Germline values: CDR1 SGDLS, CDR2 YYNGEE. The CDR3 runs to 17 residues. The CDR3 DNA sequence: TGTGCCAGCAGCGGTAGTAGTCGACAGGGGATAGGTGAAAAACTGTTTTTT. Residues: CASSGSSRQGIGEKLFF.

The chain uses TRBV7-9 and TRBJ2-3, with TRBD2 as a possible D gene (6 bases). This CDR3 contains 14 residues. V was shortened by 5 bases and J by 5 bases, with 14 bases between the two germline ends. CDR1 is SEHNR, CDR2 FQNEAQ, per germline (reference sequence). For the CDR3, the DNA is TGTGCCAGCAGCCGAGCGGGTAGGATAGATACGCAGTATTTT. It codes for CASSRAGRIDTQYF.

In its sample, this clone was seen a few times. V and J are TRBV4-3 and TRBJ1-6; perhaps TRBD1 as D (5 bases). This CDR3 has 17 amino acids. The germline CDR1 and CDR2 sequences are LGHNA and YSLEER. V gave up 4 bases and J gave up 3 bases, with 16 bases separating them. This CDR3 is CASSPSMVQGYNSPLHF. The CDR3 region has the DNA TGCGCCAGCAGCCCAAGTATGGTTCAGGGCTATAATTCACCCCTCCACTTT.

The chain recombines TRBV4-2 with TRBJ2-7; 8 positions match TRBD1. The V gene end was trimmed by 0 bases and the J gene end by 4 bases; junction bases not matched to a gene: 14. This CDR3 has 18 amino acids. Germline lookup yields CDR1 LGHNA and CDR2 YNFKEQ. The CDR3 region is CASSQDKGRGGQGYEQYF. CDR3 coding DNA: TGTGCCAGCAGCCAAGATAAGGGAAGGGGCGGACAGGGATACGAGCAGTACTTC.

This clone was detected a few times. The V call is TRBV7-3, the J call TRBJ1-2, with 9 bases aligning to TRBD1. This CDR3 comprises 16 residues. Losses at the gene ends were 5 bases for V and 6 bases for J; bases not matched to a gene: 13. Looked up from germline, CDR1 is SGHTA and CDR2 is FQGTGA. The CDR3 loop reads CASSPGQGFTGHGYTF. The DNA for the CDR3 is TGTGCCAGCAGCCCGGGACAGGGCTTTACTGGCCATGGCTACACCTTC.

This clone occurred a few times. CDR3 in DNA: TGTGCCAGCAGTTTTGTGACAGGGGGCCTCTATGGCTACACCTTC. It yields the protein CASSFVTGGLYGYTF. This chain links TRBV27 with TRBJ1-2; 10 positions match TRBD1. The V gene's germline CDR1 is MNHEY and CDR2 SMNVEV (reference sequence). This CDR3 has 15 amino acids. The trim removed 3 bases at V and 4 bases at J, leaving 5 bases unmatched.

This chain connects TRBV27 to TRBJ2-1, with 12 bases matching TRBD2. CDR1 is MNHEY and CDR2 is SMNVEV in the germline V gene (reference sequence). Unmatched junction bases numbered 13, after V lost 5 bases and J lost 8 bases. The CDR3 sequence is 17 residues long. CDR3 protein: CASSPRPLAGGMYEQFF. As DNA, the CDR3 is TGTGCCAGCAGTCCCCGACCTCTAGCGGGGGGGATGTATGAGCAGTTCTTC.

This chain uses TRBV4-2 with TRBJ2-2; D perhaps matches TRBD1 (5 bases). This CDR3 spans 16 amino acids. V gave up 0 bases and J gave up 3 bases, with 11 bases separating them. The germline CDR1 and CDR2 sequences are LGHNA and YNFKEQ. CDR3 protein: CASSQEISRDTGELFF. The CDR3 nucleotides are TGTGCCAGCAGCCAAGAGATCAGCAGGGACACCGGGGAGCTGTTTTTT.

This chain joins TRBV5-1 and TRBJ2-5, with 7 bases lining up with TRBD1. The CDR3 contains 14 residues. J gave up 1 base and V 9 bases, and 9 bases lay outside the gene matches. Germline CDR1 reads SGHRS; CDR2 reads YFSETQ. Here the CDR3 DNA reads TGCGCCACATCCCGAGGGGACAGCCAAGAGACCCAGTACTTC. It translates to CATSRGDSQETQYF. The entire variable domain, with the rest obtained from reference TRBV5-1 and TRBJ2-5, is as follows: KAGVTQTPRYLIKTRGQQVTLSCSPISGHRSVSWYQQTPGQGLQFLFEYFSETQRNKGNFPGRFSGRQFSNSRSEMNVSTLELGDSALYLCATSRGDSQETQYFGPGTRLLVL.

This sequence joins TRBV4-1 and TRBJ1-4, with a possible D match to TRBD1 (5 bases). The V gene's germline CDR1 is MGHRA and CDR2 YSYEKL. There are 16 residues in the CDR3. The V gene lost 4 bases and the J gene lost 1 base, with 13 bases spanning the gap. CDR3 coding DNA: TGCGCCAGCAGCCGGGGCGGGGGGGGAACTAATGAAAAACTGTTTTTT. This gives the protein CASSRGGGGTNEKLFF.

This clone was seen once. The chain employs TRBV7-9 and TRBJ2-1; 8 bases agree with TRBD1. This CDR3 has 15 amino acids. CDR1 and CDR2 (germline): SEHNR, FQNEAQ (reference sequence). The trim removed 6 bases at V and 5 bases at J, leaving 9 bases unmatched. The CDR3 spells CASREPGTGNNEQFF. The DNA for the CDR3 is TGTGCCAGCAGGGAACCCGGGACAGGCAACAATGAGCAGTTCTTC. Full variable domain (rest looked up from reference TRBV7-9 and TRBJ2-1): DTGVSQNPRHKITKRGQNVTFRCDPISEHNRLYWYRQTLGQGPEFLTYFQNEAQLEKSRLLSDRFSAERPKGSFSTLEIQRTEQGDSAMYLCASREPGTGNNEQFFGPGTRLTVL.

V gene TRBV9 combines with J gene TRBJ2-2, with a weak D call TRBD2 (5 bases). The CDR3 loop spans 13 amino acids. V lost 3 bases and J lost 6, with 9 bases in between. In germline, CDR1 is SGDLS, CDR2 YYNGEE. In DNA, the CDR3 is TGTGCCAGCAGCGGCACGGAGGCCGGGGAGCTGTTTTTT. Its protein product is CASSGTEAGELFF.

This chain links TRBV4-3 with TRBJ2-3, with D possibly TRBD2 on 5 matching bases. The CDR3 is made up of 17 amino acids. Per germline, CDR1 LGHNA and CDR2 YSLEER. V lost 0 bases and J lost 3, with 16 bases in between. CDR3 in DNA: TGCGCCAGCAGCCAAGAAGGGCACCGGGATGGAACAGATACGCAGTATTTT. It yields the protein CASSQEGHRDGTDTQYF.

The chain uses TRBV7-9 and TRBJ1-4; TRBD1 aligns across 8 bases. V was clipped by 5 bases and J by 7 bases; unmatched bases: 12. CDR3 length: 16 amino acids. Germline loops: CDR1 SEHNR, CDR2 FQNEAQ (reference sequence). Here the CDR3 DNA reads TGTGCCAGCAGCAAAGCGGCAGGGGGCCTTTTTGAAAAACTGTTTTTT. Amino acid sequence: CASSKAAGGLFEKLFF.